The clone carrying this T cell receptor beta chain has more than one count but fewer than ten. The sample originates from a study of blood T cell repertoires in COVID-19. Background on the study: Sites across the United States, Italy and Spain contributed samples from acute and convalescent COVID-19.

Sequencing used immunoSEQ multiplex PCR; TCRdb keeps in-frame clones, though not all of them. The sample carries about 310,000 clones, 89% recorded once. V lost 6 bases and J lost 4; bases outside the gene matches: 8. Germline V gene data show CDR1 as LGHNA and CDR2 as YSLEER. This CDR3 has 15 amino acids. This sequence joins TRBV4-3 and TRBJ1-4; 7 bases are shared with TRBD1. Material for sequencing was PBMCs or T cells enriched from blood (not recorded which). This sequence was found in a man in his 60s who had recovered from COVID-19. Here the CDR3 reads CASRLRQGGNEKLFF. CDR3 bases: TGCGCCAGCAGACTCCGACAGGGAGGTAATGAAAAACTGTTTTTT.